The rows below give T cell receptor beta chains drawn from one sample of a study of T-cell reconstitution after alpha-beta-depleted transplantation in children. TCRdb redid the calling of the PCR reads with MiXCR, one entry per CDR3 protein. The sample carries some 180,000 distinct CDR3 sequences, 5.5% to 7% recorded once. The material sequenced was PBMCs, taken before TCRalphabeta/CD19-depleted stem cell transplant. These receptor sequences come from a boy between 2 and 10 years old with acute lymphoblastic leukemia, due to receive a stem cell transplant. CDR3s include the opening cysteine and the closing phenylalanine or tryptophan. The D gene is left open where the match is weak. For some rows the clone size is stated as once, few or many, or as a class when expanded; others skip it.

J,size,V,D,CDR3,DNA
TRBJ2-1,-,TRBV18,-,CASSPADRYNEQFF,TGTGCCAGCTCACCGGCGGACAGATACAATGAGCAGTTCTTC
TRBJ1-1,many,TRBV28,TRBD1,CASTGTANTEAFF,TGTGCCAGCACTGGGACAGCGAACACTGAAGCTTTCTTT
TRBJ2-1,many,TRBV27,-,CASGARLVGNEQFF,TGTGCCAGCGGAGCCCGCTTAGTAGGCAATGAGCAGTTCTTC
TRBJ2-1,many,TRBV7-9,TRBD2,CASSPIAGGRYNEQFF,TGTGCCAGCAGTCCGATAGCGGGGGGCCGTTACAATGAGCAGTTCTTC
TRBJ2-7,-,TRBV14,TRBD2,CASSQVTGGPFHEQYF,TGTGCCAGCAGCCAGGTAACGGGAGGGCCATTTCACGAGCAGTACTTC
TRBJ2-3,few,TRBV3-1,TRBD1,CASSQGQAISWRDTQYF,TGTGCCAGCAGCCAGGGACAGGCGATCAGTTGGAGAGATACGCAGTATTTT
TRBJ2-5,many,TRBV11-2,TRBD2,CASSLGGTSGLQEETQYF,TGTGCCAGCAGCTTAGGGGGGACTAGCGGATTACAGGAAGAGACCCAGTACTTC
TRBJ2-5,-,TRBV5-1,-,CASSLALARQETQYF,TGCGCCAGCAGCTTGGCACTAGCCCGCCAAGAGACCCAGTACTTC
TRBJ2-7,-,TRBV20-1,TRBD2,CSAPRASGSYEQYF,TGCAGTGCTCCTAGGGCTAGCGGGAGTTACGAGCAGTACTTC
TRBJ2-2,few,TRBV12-3/TRBV12-4,TRBD1,CASSLQGATGELFF,TGTGCCAGCAGTTTACAGGGGGCGACCGGGGAGCTGTTTTTT
TRBJ2-3,-,TRBV5-1,-,CASTPSESDTQYF,TGCGCCAGCACCCCTAGCGAATCAGATACGCAGTATTTT
TRBJ1-2,-,TRBV7-9,TRBD1,CASSADRASNYGYTF,TGTGCCAGCAGCGCTGACAGGGCTTCTAACTATGGCTACACCTTC
TRBJ2-3,many,TRBV5-1,-,CASSPKGRGRGDTQYF,TGCGCCAGCAGCCCAAAAGGGAGAGGGAGAGGGGATACGCAGTATTTT
TRBJ2-1,many,TRBV5-1,TRBD1,CASSFEQGAGGNEQFF,TGCGCCAGCAGCTTTGAACAGGGGGCAGGAGGCAATGAGCAGTTCTTC
TRBJ2-1,many,TRBV7-2,-,CASSPLVRGEQFF,TGTGCCAGCAGCCCCCTGGTTCGGGGTGAGCAGTTCTTC
TRBJ1-2,many,TRBV29-1,TRBD1,CSVEDRGGYTF,TGCAGCGTGGAAGACAGGGGTGGCTACACCTTC
TRBJ2-2,many,TRBV6-1,-,CASSAMLSGELFF,TGTGCCAGCAGTGCAATGCTCTCCGGGGAGCTGTTTTTT
TRBJ2-1,-,TRBV29-1,-,CSVEEGDTRSYNEQFF,TGCAGCGTTGAGGAGGGGGACACCCGCTCCTACAATGAGCAGTTCTTC